A single T cell receptor (beta chain) is shown here with its context. In its sample, this clonotype was seen many times. Its recognized antigen is unknown. Per-nucleotide qualities are absent, and no much larger clonotype sits a single base away. The CDR3, from cysteine to phenylalanine, totals 14 residues. Left in the record is the CDR3 DNA by itself, 42 bases read in frame from the first base. Trimming removed 3 bases from V and 1 base from J; the gene matches leave 0 bases unexplained. The germline V gene (reference sequence) gives CDR1 as SEHNR and CDR2 as FQNEAQ. The library came from 5' RACE. Instrument on record: Illumina MiSeq. The raw public data were reprocessed by TCRdb itself: fastp quality trimming at Q25, MiXCR clonotype calling, in-frame beta chains only. Identical CDR3 protein sequences are pooled into one entry, listed with their most common genes and DNA. The sample table contains nearly 100,000 distinct CDR3 sequences; only one count was recorded for under 20% of them. The ten largest clones represent under 7.5% of the sample.

These data originate in a study of T cells of healthy individuals (dated by TCRdb to 2016 to 2019). This receptor was identified in a human donor in good health. The chain joins TRBV7-9 to TRBJ2-3, and TRBD2 matches 8 of the central bases. The CDR3 here reads CASSFSGGTDTQYF. The sequenced DNA: TGTGCCAGCAGCTTTAGCGGGGGCACAGATACGCAGTATTTT.